This passage covers 29 T cell receptor beta chains from one sample sequenced in a study of T cell changes during pregnancy in multiple sclerosis. TCRdb's table, derived via immunoSEQ multiplex PCR, lists solely in-frame clones and lacks some. The sample holds roughly 64,000 clones, roughly 91% seen once. The material was peripheral blood, obtained in the third trimester of pregnancy. Receptor source: a female donor in good health, enrolled as a control in a pregnancy study.

There are a few counts of this clone. This chain links TRBV18 with TRBJ2-2, with a possible D match to TRBD1 (5 bases). The CDR3 totals 15 residues. Trimming took 6 bases from V and 1 from J, leaving 12 bases between them. Per germline, CDR1 KGHSH and CDR2 LQKENI. The CDR3 sequence: CASSLGPLNTGELFF. The CDR3 bases are TGTGCCAGCTCCCTGGGGCCACTGAACACCGGGGAGCTGTTTTTT.

J is TRBJ1-1 and V is TRBV10-3, with 7 bases identical to TRBD1. V gave up 5 bases and J gave up 8 bases; unmatched junction bases: 5. CDR3 length equals 12 residues. CDR1 and CDR2 from the germline V gene are ENHRY and SYGVKD. The CDR3 coding sequence is TGTGCCATCAGTCCTGACAGGGTCGAAGCTTTCTTT. Translating it yields CAISPDRVEAFF.

This chain uses TRBV5-6 with TRBJ2-1; 8 bases match TRBD2. Germline V gene data show CDR1 as SGHDT and CDR2 as YYEEEE. The CDR3 is 15 amino acids. After removal of 2 bases from V and 2 bases from J, the junction contained 3 bases not matched to a gene. The CDR3: CASSLAGVAYNEQFF. For the CDR3, the DNA is TGTGCCAGCAGCTTAGCGGGAGTGGCCTACAATGAGCAGTTCTTC.

V is TRBV7-2 and J is TRBJ2-4, with a weak D call TRBD1 (6 bases). The CDR3 sequence is 16 residues long. Germline V gives CDR1 SGHTA, CDR2 FQGNSA. V shed 5 bases and J shed 9 bases, with 23 bases lying between them. CDR3 in amino acids: CASSAVSRPQGSIQYF. CDR3 DNA sequence: TGTGCCAGCAGCGCCGTTTCCAGACCCCAGGGGAGCATTCAGTACTTC.

This clone has just one count. The junction does not match germline at one end; this may be a read error. The gene calls are TRBV5-4 and TRBJ1-1, with TRBD1 matching 10 bases. The CDR3 spans 15 residues. Per germline, CDR1 SGHNT and CDR2 YYREEE (reference sequence). The CDR3 coding sequence is TGTGCCAGCAGCTTGCAGGGGGGGGCGGGACAGGGGCCGCCCTTT. Its protein is CASSLQGGAGQGPPF.

This clone was seen more than once but under ten times. The rearrangement joins TRBV5-6 to TRBJ1-1, with a weak D call TRBD1 (5 bases). This CDR3 contains 13 residues. V shed 2 bases and J shed 4 bases, with 9 bases lying between them. CDR1 SGHDT and CDR2 YYEEEE come from the germline V gene. CDR3 in DNA: TGTGCCAGCAGCTTACCCGACAGCACTGAAGCTTTCTTT. Translated, it gives CASSLPDSTEAFF.

The CDR3 region has the DNA TGTGCCAGCAGTTGGCTACAGGGGGATGGCACCGGGGAGCTGTTTTTT. Translation: CASSWLQGDGTGELFF. The chain joins TRBV6-5 to TRBJ2-2; 8 bases agree with TRBD1. The germline gives CDR1 MNHEY, CDR2 SVGAGI. The CDR3 has 16 amino acids. V lost 4 bases to trimming and J lost 4 bases; unmatched junction nucleotides: 8.

The chain links TRBV2 to TRBJ1-2; D might be TRBD1 (5 bases). V gave up 4 bases and J gave up 4 bases, with 16 bases separating them. The CDR3 has 15 residues. Per germline, CDR1 SNHLY and CDR2 FYNNEI. CDR3 in DNA: TGTGCCAGCAGTGGGGACTGTACACACCCCTATGGCTACACCTTC. Translating gives CASSGDCTHPYGYTF.

The chain is built from TRBV11-2 and TRBJ1-1; D is unclear. The CDR3 covers 11 residues. Trimming left V 0 bases short and J 11 bases short, with 7 bases between. Germline V lookup: CDR1 SGHAT, CDR2 FQNNGV. The CDR3 loop reads CASSLDLAAFF. CDR3 in DNA: TGTGCCAGCAGCTTAGATTTGGCTGCTTTCTTT.

The chain has TRBV6-5 and TRBJ1-3, with unresolved D. The CDR3 spans 15 residues. Trimming left V 6 bases short and J 0 bases short, with 12 bases between. Germline V gives CDR1 MNHEY, CDR2 SVGAGI. CDR3 DNA sequence: TGTGCCAGCAGCCCTAGGATGAGCTCTGGAAACACCATATATTTT. Translating it yields CASSPRMSSGNTIYF.

The V and J genes are TRBV27 and TRBJ2-3, with D unclear. Germline V lookup: CDR1 MNHEY, CDR2 SMNVEV (reference sequence). V was trimmed by 6 bases and J by 2 bases, leaving 24 bases between them. This CDR3 has 18 amino acids. The CDR3 DNA is TGTGCCAGCAGGCCGACGTCTTGGCGAGGAGAAATCACAGATACGCAGTATTTT. Protein sequence: CASRPTSWRGEITDTQYF.

This CDR3 is CASSRGSSYNEQFF. The CDR3 DNA reads as TGTGCCAGCTCCCGGGGGAGCTCCTACAATGAGCAGTTCTTC. This sequence joins TRBV9 and TRBJ2-1; the D gene is possibly TRBD2 (6 bases). Trimming cost V 7 bases and J 0 bases, with 11 bases left between them. The CDR3 sequence is 14 residues long. CDR1 is SGDLS, CDR2 YYNGEE, per germline. Supplemented by reference TRBV9 and TRBJ2-1, the full variable domain reads DSGVTQTPKHLITATGQRVTLRCSPRSGDLSVYWYQQSLDQGLQFLIQYYNGEERAKGNILERFSAQQFPDLHSELNLSSLELGDSALYFCASSRGSSYNEQFFGPGTRLTVL.

J is TRBJ1-2 and V is TRBV5-6; no reliable D call. Germline V lookup: CDR1 SGHDT, CDR2 YYEEEE. CDR3 size: 12 residues. V was pared by 0 bases and J by 4 bases, with 4 bases between. The CDR3 sequence: CASSLEPYGYTF. The DNA of the CDR3 is TGTGCCAGCAGCTTGGAGCCCTATGGCTACACCTTC.

This clone was counted only a few times. J is TRBJ1-2 and V is TRBV7-9; D remains ambiguous. CDR1 SEHNR and CDR2 FQNEAQ come from the germline V gene (reference sequence). The CDR3 has 12 residues. V was shortened by 5 bases and J by 8 bases, with 12 bases between the two germline ends. In DNA form, the CDR3 reads TGTGCCAGCAGCCCAGGTCTGATGGGCTACACCTTC. Amino acids: CASSPGLMGYTF. The whole variable domain, remainder taken from reference TRBV7-9 and TRBJ1-2, is DTGVSQNPRHKITKRGQNVTFRCDPISEHNRLYWYRQTLGQGPEFLTYFQNEAQLEKSRLLSDRFSAERPKGSFSTLEIQRTEQGDSAMYLCASSPGLMGYTFGSGTRLTVV.

The chain combines TRBV7-2 with TRBJ2-7; TRBD2 matches 7 bases. There are 15 residues in the CDR3. Germline CDR1 is SGHTA and CDR2 is FQGNSA. J lost 0 bases, V lost 3 bases, and 5 bases had no gene match. CDR3 in amino acids: CASSLLAVGSYEQYF. Written as DNA, the CDR3 is TGTGCCAGCAGCTTGCTAGCGGTCGGCTCCTACGAGCAGTACTTC.

This chain links TRBV19 with TRBJ2-3, with D possibly being TRBD2 (6 bases). V was cut by 6 bases and J by 8 bases, with 9 bases left in between. CDR1 and CDR2 from the germline V gene are LNHDA and SQIVND (reference sequence). CDR3 length equals 11 residues. The CDR3 region is CASSRRGTQYF. CDR3 coding DNA: TGTGCCAGTAGCCGGAGGGGTACGCAGTATTTT.

The chain has TRBV19 and TRBJ1-5; perhaps TRBD1 as D (6 bases). Trimming removed 7 bases at V and 2 bases at J, with 15 bases between. Germline values: CDR1 LNHDA, CDR2 SQIVND (reference sequence). CDR3 length: 15 residues. The DNA of the CDR3 is TGTGCCAGTACCAAAGAGACAGGACGCAATCAGCCCCAGCATTTT. Protein: CASTKETGRNQPQHF.

V gene TRBV27 combines with J gene TRBJ1-1, with a weak D call TRBD1 (5 bases). With 4 bases removed from V and 3 bases from J, the gap between germline ends came to 9 bases. The germline V gene has CDR1 MNHEY and CDR2 SMNVEV (reference sequence). This CDR3 contains 13 residues. The CDR3 is CASSYAGHTEAFF. The CDR3 DNA follows: TGTGCCAGCAGTTACGCGGGACACACTGAAGCTTTCTTT.

The chain employs TRBV11-2 and TRBJ2-7; D is undetermined. CDR3 length: 13 residues. Trimming cost V 1 base and J 4 bases, with 8 bases left between them. The germline V gene has CDR1 SGHAT and CDR2 FQNNGV. CDR3: CASSLGPVYEQYF. CDR3 nucleotide sequence: TGTGCCAGCAGCTTAGGTCCAGTTTACGAGCAGTACTTC.

In its sample, this clone was seen a few times. This CDR3 reads CASSLGLSTNYGYTF. CDR3 bases: TGTGCCAGCAGTTTAGGTTTATCTACTAACTATGGCTACACCTTC. The chain uses TRBV27 and TRBJ1-2; D gene ambiguous. The CDR3 loop spans 15 amino acids. Germline lookup yields CDR1 MNHEY and CDR2 SMNVEV (reference sequence). Trimming removed 2 bases at V and 0 bases at J, with 10 bases between.

V usage is TRBV18 and J usage is TRBJ1-1; D not certain. The germline V gene has CDR1 KGHSH and CDR2 LQKENI. V lost 2 bases and J 1 base, leaving 8 bases between the germline ends. This CDR3 contains 14 residues. This CDR3 is CASSPERSNTEAFF. The CDR3 DNA follows: TGTGCCAGCTCACCAGAGAGATCGAACACTGAAGCTTTCTTT.

The V call is TRBV10-3, the J call TRBJ1-2; 7 bases are a match to TRBD1. The germline V gene encodes CDR1 ENHRY and CDR2 SYGVKD. The CDR3 extends over 17 amino acids. With V trimmed by 2 bases and J by 0 bases, 9 bases remained unmatched. Here the CDR3 reads CAISEIGDRPANYGYTF. The CDR3 bases are TGTGCCATCAGTGAGATCGGGGACAGACCTGCTAACTATGGCTACACCTTC.

V usage is TRBV7-9 and J usage is TRBJ1-1; 11 bases are a match to TRBD1. The CDR3 covers 15 residues. Trimming cost V 4 bases and J 7 bases; bases outside gene matches: 8. Germline loops: CDR1 SEHNR, CDR2 FQNEAQ (reference sequence). The CDR3 region has the DNA TGTGCCAGCAGCTCGCCGGGACAGGGGGTATTTGAAGCTTTCTTT. Encoded protein: CASSSPGQGVFEAFF.

This clone was observed a single time. J is TRBJ2-3 and V is TRBV6-5; TRBD1 agrees at 8 bases. This CDR3 is 13 amino acids long. Germline loops: CDR1 MNHEY, CDR2 SVGAGI. With V trimmed by 6 bases and J by 4 bases, 3 bases remained unmatched. CDR3 in amino acids: CASSRTGSDTQYF. The CDR3 DNA reads as TGTGCCAGCAGCCGGACAGGGTCAGATACGCAGTATTTT.

The chain's CDR3 is CASSLRFGQGASTDTQYF. The CDR3 nucleotides read TGTGCCAGCAGTCTACGATTCGGACAGGGGGCCTCGACAGATACGCAGTATTTT. The rearrangement links TRBV5-5 to TRBJ2-3; 11 bases line up with TRBD1. CDR3 length: 18 amino acids. The junction had 14 bases not matched to a gene; V was cut back by 5 bases and J by 3 bases. The germline gives CDR1 SGHKS, CDR2 YYEKEE (reference sequence).

This clone was found a few times. The V gene is TRBV9, the J gene TRBJ1-1; D uncertain. The germline V and J ends were trimmed by 0 bases and 4 bases, with 10 bases remaining between them. CDR1 is SGDLS, CDR2 YYNGEE, per germline. The CDR3 has 14 residues. CDR3 sequence reads: CASSVDGRGTEAFF. As DNA, the CDR3 is TGTGCCAGCAGCGTAGATGGGAGAGGCACTGAAGCTTTCTTT.

The chain recombines TRBV30 with TRBJ2-5, with 10 bases aligning to TRBD2. The ends lost 4 bases at V and 2 bases at J; junction bases unmatched: 7. Germline V gene data show CDR1 as GTSNPN and CDR2 as SVGIG (reference sequence). The CDR3 spans 15 residues. The CDR3 DNA follows: TGTGCCTGGACTAGCGGGAGACGGGTTCAAGAGACCCAGTACTTC. Protein product: CAWTSGRRVQETQYF.

The genes are TRBV6-1 and TRBJ1-1; D is perhaps TRBD1 (5 bases). Trimming left V 6 bases short and J 4 bases short, with 15 bases between. The CDR3 has 14 residues. CDR1 MNHNS and CDR2 SASEGT come from the germline V gene. CDR3 sequence reads: CASRTQDGGTEAFF. The CDR3 region has the DNA TGTGCCAGCAGGACACAGGATGGTGGCACTGAAGCTTTCTTT.

This rearrangement joins TRBV13 to TRBJ1-4; 7 positions match TRBD1. The CDR3 length is 14 residues. From germline, CDR1 is PRHDT and CDR2 FYEKMQ (reference sequence). V was pared by 3 bases and J by 2 bases, with 0 bases of the junction left unmatched. The DNA of the CDR3 is TGTGCCAGCAGCTTCAGGGGGACTAATGAAAAACTGTTTTTT. It yields the protein CASSFRGTNEKLFF.